The present entry profiles one TCR beta chain with its context. As handled by the study authors: Estimated nucleated cell counts came from reference gene primer amplification. Sequencing was performed with immunoSEQ multiplex PCR; in TCRdb, only in-frame clones are kept and a portion is missing. Clonal size and the V and J genes are those of that table, whereas D and trimming came from the DNA. The table has about 80,000 clones, about 91% seen once. The entry originates in a study of blood T cell repertoires in COVID-19. Across the whole study: Both acute and convalescent COVID-19 samples were obtained from the United States, Italy and Spain. PBMCs, B-cell-depleted T cells, or T cells provided the cDNA or gDNA that made up the material.

CDR1 MNHNS and CDR2 SASEGT come from the germline V gene. This CDR3 has 18 residues. With 0 bases clipped from V and 6 bases from J, the junction kept 9 bases outside the gene matches. The sample comprised peripheral blood. The sequence was collected from an elderly woman with acute or convalescent COVID-19. The gene calls are TRBV6-1 and TRBJ2-1; 12 nucleotides align to TRBD2. The CDR3 DNA sequence: TGTGCCAGCAGTGAAGCGGGGGCTAGCGGGGGGGCTAGCAATGAGCAGTTCTTC. Translating gives CASSEAGASGGASNEQFF.